The source of this TCR beta chain is a study of Tregs in tolerant kidney transplant recipients. Study-level results: The small number of patients limits these findings pending further validation. No direct test of biological reproducibility was done here.

Repertoires were generated with immunoSEQ multiplex PCR, while TCRdb's copy carries only in-frame clones and drops some. Of around 230,000 clones detected, about 80% appear once; the ten largest clones hold around 0.61%. Comments on this clone: Antigen unknown.

The CDR3 sequence is 14 residues long. With 8 bases removed from V and 0 bases from J, the gap between germline ends came to 14 bases. Germline loops: CDR1 MNHEY, CDR2 SMNVEV (reference sequence). Unstimulated regulatory T cells (CD4+CD25+CD127-), CD4+CD25- non-regulatory cells, CD4 and CD8 cells were FACS-sorted from thawed PBMCs. Sequencing used CD4+ T cells from blood. The chain has TRBV27 and TRBJ2-7, with D perhaps matching TRBD1 or TRBD2 (6 bases each). This sequence was found in a human donor in good health. The CDR3 is CASRRGTGSYEQYF. The CDR3 bases are TGTGCCAGCCGGAGGGGGACCGGCTCCTACGAGCAGTACTTC.